This TCR beta chain derives from a study of cytomegalovirus exposure and HLA in healthy donors. Findings of the study overall: The tendency of first-cohort TCR clusters to co-occur in the 120 validation repertoires was identified by a subsequent analysis. TCR beta chains numbering under 200 were designated cytomegalovirus-associated. Specific recognition of CMV antigens was confirmed in vitro for a few chains (all CMV-associated).

Assay: immunoSEQ multiplex PCR; the TCRdb copy retains only in-frame clones and omits some. The table shows fewer than 120,000 clones, with more than 70% occurring only once. This CDR3 has 12 residues. Germline lookup yields CDR1 SGHNT and CDR2 YYREEE (reference sequence). V gave up 4 bases and J gave up 7 bases, with 8 bases separating them. As to this clone: Its antigen is as yet unknown.

Sample: PBMCs. The TCR originated in a woman under 30 in good health and CMV-seronegative. The chain carries TRBV5-4 and TRBJ2-2; possible D gene TRBD1, 6 bases. DNA for the CDR3: TGTGCCAGCAGCGCAGGGGTCGGGGAGCTGTTTTTT. Translating gives CASSAGVGELFF.